The TCR beta chain under discussion was sequenced for a study of blood T cell repertoires in COVID-19. Trimming took 6 bases from V and 0 from J; bases not matched to a gene: 9. The CDR3 has 17 amino acids. Germline V CDR1 and CDR2: LNHNV, YYDKDF (reference sequence). Only one count was recorded for this clone. TCRdb's copy holds only in-frame clones and misses some; the assay was immunoSEQ multiplex PCR. The sample lists under 65,000 clones; 87% were seen once. Input material: peripheral blood. This rearrangement joins TRBV15 to TRBJ1-3; 9 bases map to TRBD1. This receptor was taken from a woman of 80 years or more with COVID-19, enrolled during active disease. Here the CDR3 reads CATRGRQGGISGNTIYF. In nucleotides, the CDR3 is TGTGCCACCAGGGGCCGACAGGGGGGGATCTCTGGAAACACCATATATTTT. The full variable domain, its missing parts supplied by reference TRBV15 and TRBJ1-3, is DAMVIQNPRYQVTQFGKPVTLSCSQTLNHNVMYWYQQKSSQAPKLLFHYYDKDFNNEADTPDNFQSRRPNTSFCFLDIRSPGLGDTAMYLCATRGRQGGISGNTIYFGEGSWLTVV.